This T cell receptor (beta chain) was observed in a study of blood T cell repertoires in COVID-19. Study information: Material from acute and convalescent COVID-19 was sourced from the United States, Italy and Spain. PBMCs, B-cell-depleted T cells, or T cells provided the cDNA or gDNA that made up the material.

In the original analysis: Counts of nucleated cells, estimated from reference gene primer amplification, were obtained. Repertoires were generated with immunoSEQ multiplex PCR, while TCRdb's copy carries only in-frame clones and drops some. V, J and clone size derive from that table, while D and trimming were established from the DNA sequence. Of 200,000 to 250,000 clones in the sample, 80% to 90% are singletons; the top ten hold roughly 2.6%. Germline loops: CDR1 SNHLY, CDR2 FYNNEI. J lost 4 bases, V lost 6 bases, and 13 bases had no gene match. The CDR3 extends over 17 amino acids. The TCR was taken from a man aged 50-60 years who had recovered from COVID-19. The chain combines TRBV2 with TRBJ2-1; 9 nucleotides align to TRBD2. What was sequenced was peripheral blood. CDR3 protein: CASSHYSSGTRYNEQFF. The CDR3 DNA sequence: TGTGCCAGCAGCCATTATTCTAGCGGGACCAGGTACAATGAGCAGTTCTTC.